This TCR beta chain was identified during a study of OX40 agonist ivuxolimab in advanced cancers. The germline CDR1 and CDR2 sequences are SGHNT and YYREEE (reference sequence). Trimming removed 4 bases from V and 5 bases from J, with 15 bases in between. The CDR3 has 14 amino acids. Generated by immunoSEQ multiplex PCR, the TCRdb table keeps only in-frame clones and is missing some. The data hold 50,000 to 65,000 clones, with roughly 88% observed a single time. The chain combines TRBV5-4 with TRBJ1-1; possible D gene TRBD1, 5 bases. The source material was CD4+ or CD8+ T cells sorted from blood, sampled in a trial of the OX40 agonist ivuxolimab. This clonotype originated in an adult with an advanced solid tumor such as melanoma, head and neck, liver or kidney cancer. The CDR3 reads CASSQVGGGTEAFF. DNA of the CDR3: TGTGCCAGCAGCCAAGTCGGGGGAGGGACTGAAGCTTTCTTT.